The 10 T cell receptor beta chains below all came from one sample that was sequenced in a study of T cell changes during pregnancy in multiple sclerosis. This table comes from immunoSEQ multiplex PCR, and its TCRdb copy is limited to in-frame clones, with some not included. The repertoire holds about 68,000 clones, with 80% to 95% as singletons. This specimen consisted of peripheral blood, obtained in the first trimester of pregnancy. The receptor source for this set is a female donor with multiple sclerosis, enrolled in a pregnancy study.

The gene calls are TRBV29-1 and TRBJ1-1, with 8 bases matching TRBD1. From germline, CDR1 is SQVTM and CDR2 ANQGSEA. This CDR3 is built from 14 residues. The V and J ends lost 7 bases and 2 bases, in that order; junction bases with no gene match: 9. In nucleotides, the CDR3 is TGCAGCGCTCAAGCCGGGACAGGTAACACTGAAGCTTTCTTT. This encodes CSAQAGTGNTEAFF.

The chain joins TRBV5-8 to TRBJ1-2, with D possibly being TRBD1 (5 bases). V lost 5 bases to trimming and J lost 4 bases, with 15 bases between them. CDR3 length equals 14 residues. CDR1 and CDR2 (germline): SGHTS, YDEGEE. CDR3 amino acids: CASRVGGGTYGYTF. In DNA, the CDR3 is TGTGCCAGCAGGGTAGGAGGAGGGACCTATGGCTACACCTTC. The full variable domain, its missing parts supplied by reference TRBV5-8 and TRBJ1-2, is EAGVTQSPTHLIKTRGQQATLRCSPISGHTSVYWYQQALGLGLQFLLWYDEGEERNRGNFPPRFSGRQFPNYSSELNVNALELEDSALYLCASRVGGGTYGYTFGSGTRLTVV.

In this sample, this clone turned up once. The genes are TRBV28 and TRBJ1-2; D not resolved. Trimming shortened V by 3 bases and J by 1 base, and 3 bases separated the two germline ends. This CDR3 is 12 amino acids long. Per germline, CDR1 MDHEN and CDR2 SYDVKM. CDR3: CASSFLNYGYTF. DNA for the CDR3: TGTGCCAGCAGTTTTCTTAACTATGGCTACACCTTC.

This chain uses TRBV9 with TRBJ2-1, with TRBD2 identical over 10 bases. This CDR3 has 15 amino acids. After removal of 7 bases from V and 0 bases from J, the junction contained 4 bases not matched to a gene. Germline assignment: CDR1 SGDLS and CDR2 YYNGEE. Here the CDR3 reads CASGPSGSSYNEQFF. The CDR3, as DNA: TGTGCCAGCGGACCTAGCGGGAGCTCCTACAATGAGCAGTTCTTC.

This chain uses TRBV19 with TRBJ2-3, with 15 bases aligning to TRBD2. Germline values: CDR1 LNHDA, CDR2 SQIVND (reference sequence). The CDR3 runs to 15 residues. The V and J ends lost 10 bases and 5 bases, in that order; junction bases with no gene match: 7. CDR3 residues: CATRTSGGAIDTQYF. The CDR3 DNA sequence: TGTGCCACTAGGACTAGCGGGGGGGCCATAGATACGCAGTATTTT.

The CDR3: CASSEMAARGQSPLHF. The CDR3 coding sequence is TGTGCCAGCAGTGAAATGGCAGCCCGGGGTCAGTCACCCCTCCACTTT. The V and J genes are TRBV2 and TRBJ1-6; D remains unclear. Looked up from germline, CDR1 is SNHLY and CDR2 is FYNNEI. The V end was cut by 2 bases, the J end by 10 bases, with 18 bases between. The CDR3 sequence is 16 residues long. Variable domain in full (rest from reference TRBV2 and TRBJ1-6): EPEVTQTPSHQVTQMGQEVILRCVPISNHLYFYWYRQILGQKVEFLVSFYNNEISEKSEIFDDQFSVERPDGSNFTLKIRSTKLEDSAMYFCASSEMAARGQSPLHFGNGTRLTVT.

The genes are TRBV28 and TRBJ2-6; 9 bases agree with TRBD1. The J segment lost 4 bases and the V segment lost 6 bases, leaving 7 bases of the junction unmatched. Germline V gene sequence: CDR1 MDHEN, CDR2 SYDVKM. This CDR3 spans 16 amino acids. In DNA form, the CDR3 reads TGTGCCAGCAGGGTGGACAGGGGAGGCGGGGCCAACGTCCTGACTTTC. Translated: CASRVDRGGGANVLTF.

The chain recombines TRBV7-8 with TRBJ1-5; D uncertain. The germline CDR1 and CDR2 sequences are SGHVS and FQNEAQ. Between the trimmed V and J ends, which lost 1 base and 6 bases, there was a span of 16 bases. The CDR3 loop spans 16 amino acids. CDR3 sequence reads: CASSLVVGVGGQPQHF. As DNA, the CDR3 is TGTGCCAGCAGCTTAGTAGTCGGAGTGGGAGGTCAGCCCCAGCATTTT.

The chain couples TRBV9 to TRBJ2-1; D is perhaps TRBD1 (5 bases). The V end was cut by 3 bases, the J end by 1 base, with 11 bases between. Germline V lookup: CDR1 SGDLS, CDR2 YYNGEE. The CDR3 totals 15 residues. The CDR3 DNA sequence: TGTGCCAGCAGCGCGAGTGGGGCTTCCTACAATGAGCAGTTCTTC. As protein: CASSASGASYNEQFF.

The rearrangement joins TRBV7-9 to TRBJ2-1; 14 bases align to TRBD2. CDR1 and CDR2 from the germline V gene are SEHNR and FQNEAQ (reference sequence). The trim removed 7 bases at V and 8 bases at J, leaving 4 bases unmatched. This CDR3 is 14 amino acids long. Written as DNA, the CDR3 is TGTGCCAGCACCGGGACTAGCGGGAGCTATGAGCAGTTCTTC. Translating gives CASTGTSGSYEQFF.